Many counts were recorded for the clone carrying this T cell receptor (beta chain). Its antigen is not known. A single record per CDR3 protein comes from TCRdb applying MiXCR to the PCR reads. This table holds around 30,000 distinct CDR3 sequences, 40% to 60% found once. CDR1 is MNHNS and CDR2 is SASEGT in the germline V gene. V gave up 3 bases and J gave up 8 bases, with 16 bases separating them. CDR3 size: 15 residues. The sample comes from a study of esophageal squamous cell carcinoma under preoperative chemotherapy. Study-level points and caveats: Peripheral T cells migrating into the tumor appeared to partly supply post-treatment tumor-infiltrating lymphocytes.

The time point is: after preoperative PTX-NDP chemotherapy. The clonotype comes from a human donor with esophageal squamous cell carcinoma. The donor label of this sample is uncertain. This material was acquired from a patient given preoperative chemotherapy. The chain combines TRBV6-1 with TRBJ1-4, with D maybe TRBD1 (5 bases). The CDR3 loop reads CASSDGGSVPEKLFF. CDR3 in DNA: TGTGCCAGCAGTGATGGGGGAAGTGTGCCAGAAAAACTGTTTTTT.